What follows are 9 T cell receptor beta chains derived from one specimen sequenced in a study of blood T cell dynamics during melanoma immunotherapy. Repertoires were generated with immunoSEQ multiplex PCR, while TCRdb's copy carries only in-frame clones and drops some. The sample yields some 16,000 clones, 85% to 90% seen once. The time point was: pre-treatment baseline. The material sequenced was blood, taken from a patient treated with checkpoint blockade. The receptor source for this set is a human donor with melanoma.

This clone has just a few counts. The chain uses TRBV4-1 and TRBJ1-6; TRBD1 might be the D (6 bases). Germline-derived CDR1 and CDR2 are MGHRA and YSYEKL. The CDR3 is made up of 18 amino acids. V lost 3 bases to trimming and J lost 0 bases, with 15 bases between them. The CDR3 nucleotides read TGCGCCAGCAGCCAGGGAATACAGGGACTCTCCTATAATTCACCCCTCCACTTT. It encodes CASSQGIQGLSYNSPLHF.

The chain is built from TRBV4-1 and TRBJ1-5; D possibly corresponds to TRBD1 (5 bases). The germline V and J ends were trimmed by 2 bases and 4 bases, with 18 bases remaining between them. This CDR3 is built from 17 residues. Germline assignment: CDR1 MGHRA and CDR2 YSYEKL. CDR3 loop: CASSQIPGTRNNQPQHF. In DNA, the CDR3 is TGCGCCAGCAGCCAAATCCCCGGGACCCGAAATAATCAGCCCCAGCATTTT.

The rearrangement joins TRBV10-3 to TRBJ1-5; D is possibly TRBD1 (6 bases). Trimming stripped 3 bases from V and 7 bases from J, with 25 bases between. In germline, CDR1 is ENHRY, CDR2 SYGVKD. The CDR3 runs 18 residues. CDR3 nucleotide sequence: TGTGCCATCAGTGACCGAGGGATCGGAGGTTTTCAGGGGCAGCCCCAGCATTTT. Its translation: CAISDRGIGGFQGQPQHF.

This clone appeared a single time. This sequence joins TRBV7-9 and TRBJ1-5; 8 nucleotides align to TRBD1. The germline CDR1 and CDR2 sequences are SEHNR and FQNEAQ (reference sequence). CDR3 length: 16 amino acids. V was pared by 5 bases and J by 5 bases, with 11 bases of the junction left unmatched. Here the CDR3 reads CASSPTGRGLYQPQHF. In DNA, the CDR3 is TGTGCCAGCAGCCCCACGGGCAGGGGGCTTTATCAGCCCCAGCATTTT.

The rearrangement uses TRBV9 and TRBJ1-5; D perhaps matches TRBD1 (5 bases). The CDR3 has 14 residues. Germline V gene sequence: CDR1 SGDLS, CDR2 YYNGEE. V was clipped by 10 bases and J by 6 bases, with 20 bases between them. CDR3 sequence: CARQEGQGGQPQHF. In DNA, the CDR3 is TGTGCCCGTCAGGAGGGGCAGGGCGGTCAGCCCCAGCATTTT. The variable domain in full, with the rest retrieved from reference TRBV9 and TRBJ1-5, is DSGVTQTPKHLITATGQRVTLRCSPRSGDLSVYWYQQSLDQGLQFLIQYYNGEERAKGNILERFSAQQFPDLHSELNLSSLELGDSALYFCARQEGQGGQPQHFGDGTRLSIL.

J is TRBJ2-5 and V is TRBV7-6; 7 bases map to TRBD2. Germline lookup yields CDR1 SGHVS and CDR2 FNYEAQ. V lost 0 bases, J lost 7 bases, and 8 bases stayed unmatched. This CDR3 is built from 15 residues. In DNA form, the CDR3 reads TGTGCCAGCAGCTTAGCCCGGACGGGGAGGGGGACCCAGTACTTC. Amino acid sequence: CASSLARTGRGTQYF.

The genes are TRBV6-1 and TRBJ1-4, with D possibly being TRBD1 (5 bases). This CDR3 is 15 amino acids long. Trimming left V 5 bases short and J 8 bases short, with 18 bases between. The germline CDR1 and CDR2 sequences are MNHNS and SASEGT. CDR3 DNA: TGTGCCAGCAGTACCCCGGGAAGGGGATCCGAAAAACTGTTTTTT. Its translation is CASSTPGRGSEKLFF.

This clone was observed a few times. The chain is built from TRBV7-2 and TRBJ1-1; D not resolved. V lost 1 base to trimming and J lost 1 base, with 4 bases between them. Per the germline V gene, CDR1 is SGHTA and CDR2 is FQGNSA. CDR3 length: 13 residues. The CDR3 nucleotides are TGTGCCAGCAGCTTAGTTCGGAACACTGAAGCTTTCTTT. Translation: CASSLVRNTEAFF.

This clone was observed a few times. The rearrangement joins TRBV2 to TRBJ1-1, with D possibly TRBD1 on 6 matching bases. V dropped 2 bases and J dropped 12 bases, with 13 bases sitting between them. The CDR3 loop spans 12 amino acids. Per germline, CDR1 SNHLY and CDR2 FYNNEI. The CDR3 region is CASSEPGTLTFF. DNA for the CDR3: TGTGCCAGCAGTGAACCTGGGACATTGACTTTCTTT.